The following is a TCR beta chain sequence with its context. The assay was immunoSEQ multiplex PCR, and TCRdb's table has in-frame clones only and misses some. Of 400,000 to 550,000 clones in the sample, about 85% were seen once. Germline CDR1 SGDLS, CDR2 YYNGEE. Between the trimmed V and J ends, which lost 4 bases and 6 bases, there was a span of 19 bases. This CDR3 spans 16 amino acids. These data come from a study of blood T cell repertoires in COVID-19. Sequencing input: PBMCs or T cells enriched from blood (not recorded which). The chain employs TRBV9 and TRBJ2-2, with TRBD2 as a possible D gene (7 bases). This sequence originates from a young woman with acute COVID-19. The CDR3 sequence is CASSPPWGGASGELFF. In DNA form, the CDR3 reads TGTGCCAGCAGCCCACCTTGGGGGGGCGCTTCCGGGGAGCTGTTTTTT.